The TCR beta chain described here comes from a study of CD8 T cells in ankylosing spondylitis. Study observations and caveats: A TCR beta motif of about eight highly homologous variants appeared characteristic of ankylosing spondylitis blood. Matched synovial fluid from ankylosing spondylitis patients was reported to be enriched for disease-linked clones.

TCRdb re-derived calls from the 5' RACE reads in MiXCR, one entry per CDR3 protein. The repertoire consists of around 280,000 distinct CDR3 sequences, with 20% occurring once and the leading ten covering about 8.2%. After removal of 2 bases from V and 6 bases from J, the junction contained 14 bases not matched to a gene. CDR3 length equals 17 residues. CDR1 and CDR2 (germline): MNHEY, SVGAGI. This clonotype was observed many times. Its cognate antigen is unknown. The clonotype was recovered from a male donor with ankylosing spondylitis or in good health (not recorded which). V and J are TRBV6-5 and TRBJ2-5; 8 nucleotides line up with TRBD2. The sample taken for sequencing was blood, either unsorted or a sorted T cell fraction (not recorded which). Written as DNA, the CDR3 is TGTGCCAGCAGTTACGGGGGTAGCGGGGAGCTCGGAAAGACCCAGTACTTC. The encoded protein is CASSYGGSGELGKTQYF.